What follows describes a single T cell receptor beta chain. What antigen it recognizes has not been identified. No base qualities exist here, and no much larger clone lies one base off it. This sample was included in a study of blood T cell repertoires in COVID-19 (dated by TCRdb to 2018 to 2021). At the level of the whole study: Samples covering the acute and convalescent phases of COVID-19 were provided by collaborators in the United States, Italy and Spain. The dataset comprised deeply sampled blood TCRbeta repertoires from subjects exposed to, actively infected with, or recovered from COVID-19. Nearly every sample came with metadata listing a de-identified subject ID, COVID-19 status, age in years and sex. The repertoires were released in a freely available public database intended as a resource for research on the immune response to SARS-CoV-2. Where available, HLA class I and class II types were obtained from metadata supplied by the sample provider rather than from assay-based typing. Samples came from the ongoing ImmuneRACE study (first 160 participants) plus 1,254 subjects from 6 global collaborators. The material from the prospective study consisted of cDNA or gDNA derived from T cells, B-cell-depleted T cells, or PBMCs.

The CDR3, from cysteine to phenylalanine, totals 13 residues. The read is trimmed to its CDR3 DNA, 39 bases read in frame from base 1. The germline V gene encodes CDR1 GTSNPN and CDR2 SVGIG (reference sequence). Relative to germline, V is 1 base shorter and J is 2 bases shorter, with 9 bases between their ends. Results the study describes overall, beyond this receptor: Clinical and demographic metadata were provided uncurated, with the amount varying by source and participant.

Collaborating institutions collected whole blood in K2EDTA tubes following their own protocols. For TCRbeta analysis, collaborator samples were shipped as frozen whole blood, as isolated PBMCs, or as DNA extracted from either sample type. TCRbeta CDR3 regions were amplified from genomic DNA by means of the immunoSEQ Assay, a bias-controlled multiplex PCR. The study's own analysis went as follows. The number of nucleated cells in each sample was estimated from the amplification of reference gene primers within the assay. Sequence reads were collapsed and filtered to measure the absolute abundance of every unique TCRbeta CDR3 rearrangement. For each sample, productive Simpson clonality was calculated as the square root of Simpson's diversity index over productive rearrangements. The immuneACCESS repertoire file appears here via TCRdb, limited to in-frame rearrangements. These files lack a portion of the clones; in checked studies, under half of the deficit traces to unresolved V genes, and the cause of the others is not known. For V, J and clone size, that table is used; D and trimming come from the DNA. The sample profile shows approximately 97,000 clones; around 82% of them were found once. In total, the top ten clones hold over 10% of the sample.

The TCR sequence derives from a human donor in a cohort sampled during active COVID-19. The sequenced material came from peripheral blood. The V and J segments used are TRBV30 and TRBJ2-7, and TRBD2 may be the D gene, going by 7 matching bases. At the DNA level, the sequence is TGTGCCTGGAGTGAGGGGGGGGCCTACGAGCAGTACTTC. Its coded protein is CAWSEGGAYEQYF.